A selection of T cell receptor beta chains follows, all from one sample in a study of identical twins. One entry per CDR3 protein, called by TCRdb with MiXCR from the 5' RACE reads. The sample includes about 210,000 distinct CDR3 sequences, roughly 10% seen only once; the top ten take 5.1%. The source material was memory (CD45RO+) T cells sorted from blood. The receptors were sampled from a woman between 18 and 30 years old in good health. CDR3s include the opening cysteine and the closing phenylalanine or tryptophan. A D gene is named only where the DNA matches it firmly. Part of the rows lack a size; the others show once, few, many or a class for expanded clones.

cdr3_length: 14; clone_size: few; d_call: -; j_call: TRBJ1-2; v_call: TRBV4-2; cdr3_aa: CASSQDLRGSSYTF; cdr3_nt: TGTGCCAGCAGCCAAGATCTGAGGGGGTCGAGCTACACCTTC
cdr3_length: 13; clone_size: many; d_call: -; j_call: TRBJ1-2; v_call: TRBV18; cdr3_aa: CASSPLTGDGYTF; cdr3_nt: TGTGCCAGCTCACCACTGACGGGGGATGGCTACACCTTC
cdr3_length: 17; clone_size: -; d_call: TRBD2; j_call: TRBJ2-7; v_call: TRBV6-2/TRBV6-3; cdr3_aa: CASSWPRTSGGADEQYF; cdr3_nt: TGTGCCAGCAGTTGGCCCCGGACTAGCGGGGGGGCAGACGAGCAGTACTTC
cdr3_length: 13; clone_size: many; d_call: -; j_call: TRBJ1-1; v_call: TRBV12-3/TRBV12-4; cdr3_aa: CASSQGLNTEAFF; cdr3_nt: TGTGCCAGCAGTCAAGGACTGAACACTGAAGCTTTCTTT
cdr3_length: 16; clone_size: few; d_call: TRBD2; j_call: TRBJ2-3; v_call: TRBV20-1; cdr3_aa: CSARWASGASTDTQYF; cdr3_nt: TGCAGTGCTAGATGGGCTAGCGGTGCTAGCACAGATACGCAGTATTTT
cdr3_length: 15; clone_size: -; d_call: -; j_call: TRBJ1-2; v_call: TRBV4-3; cdr3_aa: CASSQNIYSNYGYTF; cdr3_nt: TGCGCCAGCAGCCAAAATATTTATAGTAACTATGGCTACACCTTC
cdr3_length: 12; clone_size: few; d_call: -; j_call: TRBJ2-7; v_call: TRBV5-1; cdr3_aa: CASSTSGSEQYF; cdr3_nt: TGCGCCAGCAGCACATCGGGGTCCGAGCAGTACTTC
cdr3_length: 15; clone_size: few; d_call: TRBD1; j_call: TRBJ2-7; v_call: TRBV20-1; cdr3_aa: CSAKAPGTVYHEQYF; cdr3_nt: TGCAGTGCTAAAGCCCCCGGGACAGTTTACCACGAGCAGTACTTC
cdr3_length: 15; clone_size: -; d_call: -; j_call: TRBJ1-1; v_call: TRBV12-3/TRBV12-4; cdr3_aa: CASSFGQSWNTEAFF; cdr3_nt: TGTGCCAGCAGTTTTGGTCAGAGCTGGAACACTGAAGCTTTCTTT
cdr3_length: 15; clone_size: -; d_call: TRBD2; j_call: TRBJ2-1; v_call: TRBV9; cdr3_aa: CASSVDGGRGSEQFF; cdr3_nt: TGTGCCAGCAGCGTAGATGGCGGGAGGGGGAGTGAGCAGTTCTTC
cdr3_length: 15; clone_size: few; d_call: -; j_call: TRBJ2-7; v_call: TRBV6-2/TRBV6-3; cdr3_aa: CASSYSGGQGYEQYF; cdr3_nt: TGTGCCAGCAGTTACTCTGGCGGGCAGGGCTACGAGCAGTACTTC
cdr3_length: 15; clone_size: -; d_call: -; j_call: TRBJ2-1; v_call: TRBV5-1; cdr3_aa: CASSFLVSGVDEQFF; cdr3_nt: TGCGCCAGCAGCTTCCTGGTGTCGGGCGTGGATGAGCAGTTCTTC
cdr3_length: 13; clone_size: few; d_call: -; j_call: TRBJ1-2; v_call: TRBV9; cdr3_aa: CASSVGRSYGYTF; cdr3_nt: TGTGCCAGCAGCGTAGGCAGGTCCTATGGCTACACCTTC
cdr3_length: 12; clone_size: -; d_call: TRBD1; j_call: TRBJ2-7; v_call: TRBV29-1; cdr3_aa: CSILGQGYEQYF; cdr3_nt: TGCAGCATCCTAGGACAGGGGTACGAGCAGTACTTC
cdr3_length: 15; clone_size: -; d_call: TRBD2; j_call: TRBJ2-7; v_call: TRBV19; cdr3_aa: CASSITSGTSYEQYF; cdr3_nt: TGTGCCAGTAGTATAACTAGCGGGACTTCCTACGAGCAGTACTTC
cdr3_length: 15; clone_size: few; d_call: TRBD2; j_call: TRBJ2-5; v_call: TRBV20-1; cdr3_aa: CSANSGRGGKETQYF; cdr3_nt: TGCAGTGCTAACAGCGGGAGAGGGGGGAAAGAGACCCAGTACTTC
cdr3_length: 16; clone_size: many; d_call: -; j_call: TRBJ1-6; v_call: TRBV27; cdr3_aa: CASSLSGRSYNSPLHF; cdr3_nt: TGTGCCAGCAGTTTATCGGGTAGATCCTATAATTCACCCCTCCACTTT
cdr3_length: 13; clone_size: many; d_call: -; j_call: TRBJ2-1; v_call: TRBV5-1; cdr3_aa: CASRLGTYNEQFF; cdr3_nt: TGCGCCAGCAGATTAGGGACCTACAATGAGCAGTTCTTC
cdr3_length: 13; clone_size: -; d_call: -; j_call: TRBJ1-1; v_call: TRBV5-1; cdr3_aa: CASRNGVDTEAFF; cdr3_nt: TGCGCCAGCAGGAACGGGGTGGACACTGAAGCTTTCTTT
cdr3_length: 14; clone_size: many; d_call: -; j_call: TRBJ2-1; v_call: TRBV5-1; cdr3_aa: CASSLGGTSNEQFF; cdr3_nt: TGCGCCAGCAGCTTGGGCGGGACATCGAATGAGCAGTTCTTC
cdr3_length: 14; clone_size: -; d_call: TRBD1; j_call: TRBJ2-5; v_call: TRBV20-1; cdr3_aa: CSANPRQGQETQYF; cdr3_nt: TGCAGTGCTAATCCCCGACAGGGCCAAGAGACCCAGTACTTC
cdr3_length: 14; clone_size: few; d_call: -; j_call: TRBJ2-2; v_call: TRBV12-5; cdr3_aa: CASGWGLNTGELFF; cdr3_nt: TGTGCTAGTGGTTGGGGACTCAACACCGGGGAGCTGTTTTTT
cdr3_length: 16; clone_size: few; d_call: TRBD2; j_call: TRBJ2-1; v_call: TRBV7-2; cdr3_aa: CASSFSKTSGRSVGFF; cdr3_nt: TGTGCCAGCAGCTTTTCGAAGACTAGCGGGAGATCAGTAGGCTTCTTC
cdr3_length: 12; clone_size: -; d_call: TRBD1; j_call: TRBJ2-4; v_call: TRBV20-1; cdr3_aa: CSARTGGNIQYF; cdr3_nt: TGCAGTGCAAGGACAGGGGGAAACATTCAGTACTTC
cdr3_length: 12; clone_size: -; d_call: TRBD1; j_call: TRBJ1-1; v_call: TRBV5-1; cdr3_aa: CASSPDRGRSFF; cdr3_nt: TGCGCCAGCAGCCCCGACAGGGGGAGATCTTTCTTT
cdr3_length: 15; clone_size: many; d_call: -; j_call: TRBJ1-4; v_call: TRBV16; cdr3_aa: CASSQSRATNEKLFF; cdr3_nt: TGTGCCAGCAGCCAATCACGGGCAACTAATGAAAAACTGTTTTTT
cdr3_length: 14; clone_size: few; d_call: -; j_call: TRBJ2-2; v_call: TRBV7-9; cdr3_aa: CASSPRAITGELFF; cdr3_nt: TGTGCCAGCAGTCCACGGGCAATCACCGGGGAGCTGTTTTTT
cdr3_length: 16; clone_size: many; d_call: TRBD1; j_call: TRBJ2-7; v_call: TRBV28; cdr3_aa: CASRPTAGTGVYEQYF; cdr3_nt: TGTGCCAGCAGGCCGACCGCCGGGACAGGAGTTTACGAGCAGTACTTC
cdr3_length: 12; clone_size: few; d_call: -; j_call: TRBJ1-3; v_call: TRBV20-1; cdr3_aa: CSASSQADTIYF; cdr3_nt: TGCAGTGCTAGTAGCCAAGCGGACACCATATATTTT
cdr3_length: 11; clone_size: many; d_call: -; j_call: TRBJ2-1; v_call: TRBV30; cdr3_aa: CAWKETREQFF; cdr3_nt: TGTGCCTGGAAGGAGACGAGGGAGCAGTTCTTC
cdr3_length: 14; clone_size: few; d_call: TRBD2; j_call: TRBJ2-7; v_call: TRBV28; cdr3_aa: CASSLGRGPVKQYF; cdr3_nt: TGTGCCAGCAGTTTAGGGAGGGGCCCTGTGAAGCAGTACTTC